This T cell receptor beta chain stems from a study of cytomegalovirus exposure and HLA in healthy donors. This CDR3 comprises 16 residues. With 1 base clipped from V and 4 bases from J, the junction kept 10 bases outside the gene matches. Germline V gene data show CDR1 as SGHDN and CDR2 as FVKESK. Some clones are missing from TCRdb's copy, which holds only in-frame ones; the method was immunoSEQ multiplex PCR. The sample consists of around 180,000 clones, approximately 80% of them appearing once. General observations from the study: Cytomegalovirus association was listed for around 170 TCR beta chains. The tendency of first-cohort TCR clusters to co-occur in the approximately 110 validation repertoires was identified by a subsequent analysis.

Comments on this clone: Its antigen is not known.

The receptor was derived from a man between 18 and 29 years old in good health and CMV-seropositive. Sequenced sample: PBMCs. V is TRBV14 and J is TRBJ2-7; the match to TRBD2 covers 7 bases. The CDR3 is CASSQASGLTVYEQYF. CDR3 DNA: TGTGCCAGCAGCCAAGCTTCGGGACTAACGGTTTACGAGCAGTACTTC.